This T cell receptor beta chain was recovered during a study of blood T cell repertoires in COVID-19. The CDR3 consists of 13 residues. Trimming took 10 bases from V and 4 from J, leaving 14 bases between them. CDR1 and CDR2 from the germline V gene are SNHLY and FYNNEI. Libraries were prepared by immunoSEQ multiplex PCR; TCRdb keeps only in-frame clonotypes and omits some of them. Among around 25,000 clones, approximately 77% were seen once, and the ten largest hold approximately 15%. Sequenced: peripheral blood. The TCR comes from an elderly man with active or convalescent COVID-19. This chain uses TRBV2 with TRBJ2-1, with TRBD2 as a possible D gene (6 bases). CDR3 amino acids: CATREDGYNEQFF. Written as DNA, the CDR3 is TGTGCCACCAGGGAGGATGGGTACAATGAGCAGTTCTTC.